This entry concerns a single T cell receptor beta chain. The V end was cut by 5 bases, the J end by 5 bases, with 19 bases between. Per germline, CDR1 SNHLY and CDR2 FYNNEI. The CDR3 extends over 16 amino acids. Participants, about 18 to 90 years old, spanned about 26 US areas. This entry is derived from a study of blood T cell repertoires in COVID-19. Measured with immunoSEQ multiplex PCR; TCRdb has only the in-frame clones, and not every one. The sample records 200,000 or so clones, 80% to 90% being singletons. The receptor was derived from a woman between 18 and 30 years old in a cohort exposed to, infected with or recovered from COVID-19 (not recorded which). This chain links TRBV2 with TRBJ1-5; D perhaps matches TRBD1 (5 bases). The source material was PBMCs or T cells enriched from blood (not recorded which). Here the CDR3 reads CASSSMGRDDHQPQHF. The CDR3 DNA reads TGTGCCAGCAGTTCTATGGGCAGGGATGATCATCAGCCCCAGCATTTT.